Listed here are 21 T cell receptor beta chains from one sample, sequenced in a study of blood T cell repertoires in COVID-19. Profiled with immunoSEQ multiplex PCR; TCRdb holds only in-frame clones, not every one. Here the sample spans over 100,000 clones, about four fifths being singletons. Sequencing was carried out using peripheral blood. The receptors were sampled from a woman in her sixties or seventies with acute or convalescent COVID-19.

The rearrangement uses TRBV7-9 and TRBJ2-1; tentatively, D is TRBD1 (6 bases). Germline assignment: CDR1 SEHNR and CDR2 FQNEAQ (reference sequence). The germline V and J ends were trimmed by 3 bases and 0 bases, with 6 bases remaining between them. The CDR3 extends over 14 amino acids. CDR3 DNA sequence: TGTGCCAGCAGCTTGGACAGCTCCTACAATGAGCAGTTCTTC. Translation: CASSLDSSYNEQFF.

In DNA form, the CDR3 reads TGTGCCAGTAGTATAGACCTGACTAGCGGGGGGCCCACAGATACGCAGTATTTT. Translation gives CASSIDLTSGGPTDTQYF. This chain connects TRBV19 to TRBJ2-3; TRBD2 aligns across 13 bases. CDR1 LNHDA and CDR2 SQIVND come from the germline V gene (reference sequence). Unmatched junction bases numbered 5, after V lost 0 bases and J lost 2 bases. The CDR3 length is 18 residues.

The chain employs TRBV4-3 and TRBJ2-7; a weak D match, TRBD1 (5 bases). Germline CDR1 LGHNA, CDR2 YSLEER. Trimming shortened V by 2 bases and J by 3 bases, and 11 bases separated the two germline ends. The CDR3 sequence is 14 residues long. CDR3 residues: CASSQRARGYEQYF. The CDR3 bases are TGCGCCAGCAGCCAAAGGGCAAGGGGCTACGAGCAGTACTTC.

The chain employs TRBV11-3 and TRBJ2-3, with 9 bases lining up with TRBD2. The CDR3 contains 14 residues. Germline trimming cut 5 bases from V and 5 bases from J; bases unmatched to any gene: 5. From germline, CDR1 is SGHNT and CDR2 YENEEA. The CDR3 sequence: CASSVSGGLDTQYF. The DNA for the CDR3 is TGTGCCAGCAGCGTTAGCGGGGGATTAGATACGCAGTATTTT.

This chain joins TRBV6-2 or TRBV6-3 and TRBJ2-5; the match to TRBD2 covers 8 bases. The germline gives CDR1 MNHEY, CDR2 SVGEGT. This CDR3 has 18 amino acids. With V trimmed by 2 bases and J by 3 bases, 14 bases remained unmatched. CDR3 bases: TGTGCCAGCAGTTACACGTACCAGCGAGCGGGGGACGAAGAGACCCAGTACTTC. Translated, it gives CASSYTYQRAGDEETQYF.

This chain uses TRBV27 with TRBJ1-5, with D perhaps matching TRBD1 (5 bases). From germline, CDR1 is MNHEY and CDR2 SMNVEV (reference sequence). Trimming removed 6 bases from V and 2 bases from J, with 14 bases in between. This CDR3 region has 15 residues. Written as DNA, the CDR3 is TGTGCCAGCAGCCGGGCGGGGGGGGGCAATCAGCCCCAGCATTTT. This sequence encodes CASSRAGGGNQPQHF.

The genes are TRBV7-2 and TRBJ1-5; tentative D call: TRBD1 (6 bases). CDR1 and CDR2 from the germline V gene are SGHTA and FQGNSA. The CDR3 extends over 14 amino acids. V shed 3 bases and J shed 5 bases, with 11 bases lying between them. The CDR3 protein is CASSFNRADQPQHF. In nucleotides, the CDR3 is TGTGCCAGCAGCTTTAACAGGGCCGATCAGCCCCAGCATTTT.

This clone came up once. The J gene is TRBJ1-6, the V gene TRBV19; D ambiguous. The germline gives CDR1 LNHDA, CDR2 SQIVND (reference sequence). This CDR3 comprises 14 residues. The V and J ends lost 4 bases and 6 bases respectively, with 10 bases between them. CDR3 nucleotide sequence: TGTGCCAGTAGTAACAGTGTATCTAATTCACCCCTCCACTTT. The encoded protein is CASSNSVSNSPLHF.

This chain uses TRBV11-3 with TRBJ1-2; D unclear. Germline V gene sequence: CDR1 SGHNT, CDR2 YENEEA. This CDR3 has 14 residues. V gave up 5 bases and J gave up 5 bases, with 15 bases separating them. CDR3: CASSPYGEEYGYTF. CDR3 DNA: TGTGCCAGCAGCCCCTACGGGGAAGAATATGGCTACACCTTC.

This clone came up once. The chain uses TRBV3-1 (or the pseudogene TRBV3-2) and TRBJ1-2; perhaps TRBD1 as D (5 bases). Trimming shortened V by 5 bases and J by 1 base, and 8 bases separated the two germline ends. The germline V gene has CDR1 LGHDT and CDR2 YNNKEL (reference sequence). CDR3 length: 13 residues. This chain's CDR3 is CASSFDSNYGYTF. CDR3 DNA: TGTGCCAGCAGCTTTGACAGTAACTATGGCTACACCTTC.

In DNA form, the CDR3 reads TGTGCCCACAGCGGGGGGGGCGTAAATACGCAGTATTTT. Encoded protein: CAHSGGGVNTQYF. V usage is TRBV30 and J usage is TRBJ2-3, with 10 bases matching TRBD2. The CDR3 runs 13 residues. V trimming: 8 bases; J trimming: 7 bases; junction bases outside the gene matches: 9. Germline lookup yields CDR1 GTSNPN and CDR2 SVGIG (reference sequence).

This chain links TRBV2 with TRBJ2-2, with D possibly matching TRBD2 (6 bases). The ends were cut back, 7 bases at V and 6 bases at J, with 12 bases in the middle. The CDR3 extends over 13 amino acids. Germline V gene sequence: CDR1 SNHLY, CDR2 FYNNEI. The CDR3 reads CASTTGGAGELFF. The CDR3 DNA is TGTGCCAGCACAACAGGCGGGGCCGGGGAGCTGTTTTTT.

This chain uses TRBV5-6 with TRBJ1-4; D remains unclear. CDR1 and CDR2 (germline): SGHDT, YYEEEE. CDR3 length: 14 residues. Trimming took off 4 bases at V and 8 bases at J, with 15 bases between the two ends. The CDR3 reads CASSTLTGGEKLFF. The DNA of the CDR3 is TGTGCCAGCAGCACTCTAACGGGAGGGGAAAAACTGTTTTTT.

CDR3: CASSALTGTIPPDTQYF. As DNA, the CDR3 is TGTGCCAGCAGTGCCCTCACCGGGACTATTCCTCCAGATACGCAGTATTTT. The chain couples TRBV6-2 or TRBV6-3 to TRBJ2-3; the match to TRBD2 covers 7 bases. The germline V gene encodes CDR1 MNHEY and CDR2 SVGEGT. J lost 4 bases, V lost 5 bases, and 15 bases had no gene match. This CDR3 has 17 residues.

This clone has more than one count but fewer than ten. This chain joins TRBV11-3 and TRBJ2-1; 7 bases are shared with TRBD1. V gave up 1 base and J gave up 4 bases; unmatched junction bases: 4. CDR1 is SGHNT, CDR2 YENEEA, per germline. CDR3 size: 15 residues. CDR3 region: CASSLVGGTYNEQFF. DNA for the CDR3: TGTGCCAGCAGCTTAGTAGGGGGCACGTACAATGAGCAGTTCTTC.

The chain carries TRBV7-9 and TRBJ1-1; tentatively, D is TRBD1 (6 bases). V dropped 2 bases and J dropped 1 base, with 11 bases sitting between them. CDR1 is SEHNR, CDR2 FQNEAQ, per germline (reference sequence). The CDR3 consists of 15 residues. The DNA of the CDR3 is TGTGCCAGCAGCTTACAGGGGATTGGGAACACTGAAGCTTTCTTT. Residues: CASSLQGIGNTEAFF.

In its sample, this clone was seen a few times. The rearrangement joins TRBV5-1 to TRBJ1-2, with a possible D match to TRBD1 (5 bases). Trimming removed 4 bases at V and 3 bases at J, with 13 bases between. Germline V gene data show CDR1 as SGHRS and CDR2 as YFSETQ. This CDR3 has 14 amino acids. CDR3 sequence: CASSPDGADYGYTF. The CDR3 DNA follows: TGCGCCAGCAGCCCCGATGGGGCCGACTATGGCTACACCTTC.

This chain joins TRBV7-2 and TRBJ1-1, with 9 bases that match TRBD1. Germline values: CDR1 SGHTA, CDR2 FQGNSA. The CDR3 covers 14 residues. The junction had 5 bases not matched to a gene; V was cut back by 5 bases and J by 4 bases. CDR3 in amino acids: CASSPRQGVTEAFF. CDR3 bases: TGTGCCAGCAGCCCCCGACAGGGGGTCACTGAAGCTTTCTTT.

The rearrangement joins TRBV18 to TRBJ1-2; 7 positions agree with TRBD1. The CDR3 length is 12 residues. Per the germline V gene, CDR1 is KGHSH and CDR2 is LQKENI. With V trimmed by 1 base and J by 7 bases, 0 bases remained unmatched. The CDR3 sequence: CASSPQGAGYTF. CDR3 DNA sequence: TGTGCCAGCTCACCACAGGGGGCTGGCTACACCTTC.

The chain combines TRBV5-6 with TRBJ2-5; D not resolved. The germline gives CDR1 SGHDT, CDR2 YYEEEE. Trimming cost V 4 bases and J 5 bases, with 12 bases left between them. This CDR3 region has 13 residues. The CDR3 DNA is TGTGCCAGCAGCCGGTTATCCGGGGAGACCCAGTACTTC. Its protein is CASSRLSGETQYF.

The V call is TRBV23-1, the J call TRBJ2-3; TRBD2 matches at 7 bases. TRBV23-1 is given ORF status, its function remaining uncertain. This CDR3 region has 18 residues. Unmatched junction bases numbered 17, after V lost 6 bases and J lost 2 bases. The CDR3 is CASSLTIRERGSTDTQYF. CDR3 DNA: TGCGCCAGCAGCCTGACCATCCGAGAGCGGGGCTCCACAGATACGCAGTATTTT.